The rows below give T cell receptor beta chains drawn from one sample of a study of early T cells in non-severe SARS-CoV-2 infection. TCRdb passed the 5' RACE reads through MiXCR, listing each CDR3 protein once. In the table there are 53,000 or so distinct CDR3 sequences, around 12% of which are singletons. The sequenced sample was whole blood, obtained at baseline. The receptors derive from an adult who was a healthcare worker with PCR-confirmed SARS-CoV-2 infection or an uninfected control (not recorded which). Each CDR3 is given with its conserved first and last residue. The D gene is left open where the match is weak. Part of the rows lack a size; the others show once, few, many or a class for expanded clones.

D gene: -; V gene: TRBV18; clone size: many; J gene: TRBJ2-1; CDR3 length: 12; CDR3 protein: CASSFGENEQFF; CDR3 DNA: TGTGCCAGCTCGTTCGGGGAAAATGAGCAGTTCTTC
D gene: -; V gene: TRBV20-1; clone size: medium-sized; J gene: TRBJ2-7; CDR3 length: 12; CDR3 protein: CSARAESYEQYF; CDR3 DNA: TGCAGTGCTAGAGCCGAGTCCTACGAGCAGTACTTC
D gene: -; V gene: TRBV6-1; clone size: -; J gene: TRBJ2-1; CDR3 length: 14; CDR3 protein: CATNQYSSYNEQLF; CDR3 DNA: TGTGCCACTAACCAGTACAGCTCCTACAATGAGCAGCTCTTC
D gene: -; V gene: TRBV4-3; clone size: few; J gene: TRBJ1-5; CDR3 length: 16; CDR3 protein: CASSQDRDGGNQPQHF; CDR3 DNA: TGCGCCAGCAGCCAAGACCGGGACGGCGGCAATCAGCCCCAGCATTTT
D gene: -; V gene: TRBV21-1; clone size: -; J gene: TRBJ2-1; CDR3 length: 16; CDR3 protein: CASTAIDRDYYNEQFF; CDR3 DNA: TGTGCCAGCACCGCTATCGACAGGGACTACTACAATGAGCAGTTCTTC
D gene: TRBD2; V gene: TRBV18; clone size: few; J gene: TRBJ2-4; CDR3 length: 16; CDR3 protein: CASSPPGGGPGNIQYF; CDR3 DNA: TGTGCCAGCTCACCTCCGGGAGGGGGTCCAGGGAACATTCAGTACTTC
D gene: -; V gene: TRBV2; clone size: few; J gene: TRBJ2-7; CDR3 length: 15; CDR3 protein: CASRDGGFNSYEQYF; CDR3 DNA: TGTGCCAGCCGCGACGGAGGGTTTAACTCCTACGAGCAGTACTTC
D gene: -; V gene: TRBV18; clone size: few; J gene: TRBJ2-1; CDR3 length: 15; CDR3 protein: CASSPPNGDYNEQFF; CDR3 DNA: TGTGCCAGCTCACCACCTAACGGGGACTACAATGAGCAGTTCTTC
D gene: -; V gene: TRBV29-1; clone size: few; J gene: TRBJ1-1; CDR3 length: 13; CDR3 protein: CSGETTMNTEAFF; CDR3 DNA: TGCAGCGGAGAGACAACCATGAACACTGAAGCTTTCTTT
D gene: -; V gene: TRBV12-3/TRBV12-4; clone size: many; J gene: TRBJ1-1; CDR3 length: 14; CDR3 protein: CASSVGTVNTEAFF; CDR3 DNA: TGTGCCAGCAGCGTTGGGACGGTGAACACTGAAGCTTTCTTT
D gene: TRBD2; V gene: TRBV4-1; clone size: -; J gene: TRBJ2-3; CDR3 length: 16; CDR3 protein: CASSRKTSRSTDTQYF; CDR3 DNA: TGCGCCAGCAGCCGGAAGACTAGCAGAAGCACAGATACGCAGTATTTT
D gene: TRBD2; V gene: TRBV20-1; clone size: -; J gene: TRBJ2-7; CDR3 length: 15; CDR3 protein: CSARALAGLAYEQYF; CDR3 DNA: TGCAGTGCCCGCGCACTAGCGGGATTGGCCTACGAGCAGTACTTC
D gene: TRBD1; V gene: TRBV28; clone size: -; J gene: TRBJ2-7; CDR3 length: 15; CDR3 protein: CASSLSGTGPYEQYF; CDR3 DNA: TGTGCCAGCAGTTTATCCGGGACAGGGCCCTACGAGCAGTACTTC
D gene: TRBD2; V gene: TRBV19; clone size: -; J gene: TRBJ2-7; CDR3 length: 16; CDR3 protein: CASTREGLAGGGEQYF; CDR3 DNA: TGTGCCAGTACCCGAGAGGGACTAGCGGGAGGGGGCGAGCAGTACTTC
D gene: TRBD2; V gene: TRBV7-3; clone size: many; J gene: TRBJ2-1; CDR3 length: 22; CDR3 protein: CASSPGLAGPANWDHSYNEQFF; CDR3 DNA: TGTGCCAGCAGCCCGGGACTAGCGGGACCCGCTAATTGGGATCACTCCTACAATGAGCAGTTCTTC
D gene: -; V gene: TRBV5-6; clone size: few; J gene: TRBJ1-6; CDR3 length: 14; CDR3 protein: CASSAGTGISPLHF; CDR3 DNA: TGTGCCAGCAGCGCCGGGACCGGGATCTCACCCCTCCACTTT
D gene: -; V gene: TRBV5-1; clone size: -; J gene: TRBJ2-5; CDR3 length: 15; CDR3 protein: CASSLGPDGYRTQYF; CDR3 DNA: TGCGCCAGCAGCTTGGGGCCGGACGGGTATCGGACCCAGTACTTC
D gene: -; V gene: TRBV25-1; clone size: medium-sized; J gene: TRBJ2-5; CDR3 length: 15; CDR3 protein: CASSAQVSKQETQYF; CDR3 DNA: TGTGCCAGCAGTGCCCAGGTATCGAAGCAAGAGACCCAGTACTTC
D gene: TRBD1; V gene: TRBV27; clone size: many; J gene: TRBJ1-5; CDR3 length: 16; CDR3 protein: CASSSRTRDRAQPQHF; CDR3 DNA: TGTGCCAGCAGTTCCAGAACCCGGGACAGGGCCCAGCCCCAGCATTTT
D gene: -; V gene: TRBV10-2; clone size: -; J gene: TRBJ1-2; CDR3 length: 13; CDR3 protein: CASSGVRDYGYTF; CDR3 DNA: TGCGCCAGCAGTGGGGTCAGGGACTATGGCTACACCTTC
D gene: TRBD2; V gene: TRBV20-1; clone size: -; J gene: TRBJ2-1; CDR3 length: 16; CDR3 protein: CSAPIAGTSSYNEQFF; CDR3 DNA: TGCAGTGCTCCCATAGCGGGAACGAGCTCCTACAATGAGCAGTTCTTC
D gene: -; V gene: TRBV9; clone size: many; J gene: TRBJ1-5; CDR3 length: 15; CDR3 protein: CASSVSGNGNQPQHF; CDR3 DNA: TGTGCCAGCAGCGTATCAGGGAATGGCAATCAGCCCCAGCATTTT
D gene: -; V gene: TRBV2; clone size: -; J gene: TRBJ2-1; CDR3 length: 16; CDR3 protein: CASIGGQAGPYNEQFF; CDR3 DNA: TGTGCCAGCATAGGAGGACAGGCGGGGCCTTACAATGAGCAGTTCTTC
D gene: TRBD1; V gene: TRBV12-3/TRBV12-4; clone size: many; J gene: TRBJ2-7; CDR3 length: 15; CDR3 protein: CASSRPGQGSHEQYF; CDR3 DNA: TGTGCCAGCAGTCGACCGGGACAGGGGTCCCACGAGCAGTACTTC
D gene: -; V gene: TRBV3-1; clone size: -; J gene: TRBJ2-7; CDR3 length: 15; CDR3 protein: CASSQGLDRGYEQYF; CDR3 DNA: TGTGCCAGCAGCCAAGGCTTGGACAGAGGTTACGAGCAGTACTTC
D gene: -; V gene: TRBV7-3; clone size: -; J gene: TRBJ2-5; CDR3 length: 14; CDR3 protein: CASSPQPGQETQYF; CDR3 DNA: TGTGCCAGCTCCCCTCAACCGGGCCAAGAGACCCAGTACTTC
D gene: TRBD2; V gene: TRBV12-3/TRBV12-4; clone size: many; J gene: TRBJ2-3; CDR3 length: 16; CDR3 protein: CASSLTGTRDGDTQYF; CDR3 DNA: TGTGCCAGCAGTTTAACCGGGACTAGGGATGGAGATACGCAGTATTTT
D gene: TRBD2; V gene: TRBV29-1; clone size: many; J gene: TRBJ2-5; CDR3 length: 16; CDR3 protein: CSAFGGLAGKQETQYF; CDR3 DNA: TGCAGCGCCTTCGGGGGGCTAGCGGGAAAACAAGAGACCCAGTACTTC
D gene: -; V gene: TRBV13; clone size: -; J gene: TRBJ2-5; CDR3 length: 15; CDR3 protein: CASSFIGSAKETQYF; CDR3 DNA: TGTGCCAGCAGCTTTATCGGTAGCGCTAAGGAGACCCAGTACTTC
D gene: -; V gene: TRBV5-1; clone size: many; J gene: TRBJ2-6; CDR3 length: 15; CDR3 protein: CASSFLGVGANVLTF; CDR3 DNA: TGCGCCAGCAGCTTCCTGGGGGTAGGGGCCAACGTCCTGACTTTC
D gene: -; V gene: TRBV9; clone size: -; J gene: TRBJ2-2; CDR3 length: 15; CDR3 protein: CASSLWPANTGELFF; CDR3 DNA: TGTGCCAGCTCCCTTTGGCCGGCGAACACCGGGGAGCTGTTTTTT
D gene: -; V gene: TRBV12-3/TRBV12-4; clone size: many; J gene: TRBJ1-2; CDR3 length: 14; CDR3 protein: CASSSTQGYYGYTF; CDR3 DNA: TGTGCCAGCAGTTCAACCCAGGGGTACTATGGCTACACCTTC
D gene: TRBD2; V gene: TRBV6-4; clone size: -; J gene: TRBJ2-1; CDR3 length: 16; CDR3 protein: CASSDSASGSGDEQFF; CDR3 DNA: TGTGCCAGCAGTGACTCCGCTAGCGGGAGTGGGGATGAGCAGTTCTTC
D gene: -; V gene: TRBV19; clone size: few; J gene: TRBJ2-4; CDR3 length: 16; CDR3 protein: CASSKEGLASGNIQYF; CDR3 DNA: TGTGCCAGTAGTAAAGAGGGACTGGCGTCGGGGAACATTCAGTACTTC
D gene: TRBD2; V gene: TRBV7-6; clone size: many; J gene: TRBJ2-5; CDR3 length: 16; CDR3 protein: CASSLAAGADLETQYF; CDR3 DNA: TGTGCCAGCAGCTTAGCAGCGGGAGCTGACTTGGAGACCCAGTACTTC
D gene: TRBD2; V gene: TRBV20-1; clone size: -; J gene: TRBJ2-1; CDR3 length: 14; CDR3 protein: CSAPSGRQPDEQFF; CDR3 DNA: TGCAGTGCCCCTAGCGGGAGACAGCCCGATGAGCAGTTCTTC
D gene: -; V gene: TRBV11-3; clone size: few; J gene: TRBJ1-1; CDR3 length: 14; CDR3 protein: CASSYSGTTTEAFF; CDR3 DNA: TGTGCCAGCAGTTACTCCGGGACCACCACTGAAGCTTTCTTT
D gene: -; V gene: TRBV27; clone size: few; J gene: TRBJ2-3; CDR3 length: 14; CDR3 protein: CASSIGGRADTQYF; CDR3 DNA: TGTGCCAGCAGTATCGGGGGTAGAGCAGATACGCAGTATTTT
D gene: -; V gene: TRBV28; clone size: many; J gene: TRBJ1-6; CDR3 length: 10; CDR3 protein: CASSFTSLHF; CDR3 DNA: TGTGCCAGCAGTTTCACCTCCCTCCACTTT
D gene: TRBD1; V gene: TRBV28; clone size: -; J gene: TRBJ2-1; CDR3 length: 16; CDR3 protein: CASSLIDRAHFNEQFF; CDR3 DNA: TGTGCCAGCAGTTTAATTGACAGGGCCCACTTCAATGAGCAGTTCTTC
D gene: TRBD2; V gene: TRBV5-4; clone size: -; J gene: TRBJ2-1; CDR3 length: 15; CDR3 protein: CASTLGLAGEGEQFF; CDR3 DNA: TGTGCCAGCACCCTAGGACTAGCGGGAGAGGGTGAGCAGTTCTTC
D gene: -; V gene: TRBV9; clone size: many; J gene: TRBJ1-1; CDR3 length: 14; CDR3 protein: CASSPRGKNTEAFF; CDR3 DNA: TGTGCCAGCAGCCCCCGCGGGAAGAACACTGAAGCTTTCTTT
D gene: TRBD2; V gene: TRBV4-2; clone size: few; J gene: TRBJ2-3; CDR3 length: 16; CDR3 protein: CASSSFAGGRTDTQYF; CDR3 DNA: TGTGCCAGCAGCAGCTTCGCGGGAGGGCGCACAGATACGCAGTATTTT
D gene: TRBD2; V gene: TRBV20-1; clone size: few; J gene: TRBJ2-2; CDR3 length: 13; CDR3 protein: CSASKRETGELFF; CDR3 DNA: TGCAGTGCTAGCAAGCGGGAGACCGGGGAGCTGTTTTTT
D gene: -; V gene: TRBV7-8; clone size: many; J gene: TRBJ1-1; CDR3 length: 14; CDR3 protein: CASSLTALNTEAFF; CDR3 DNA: TGTGCCAGCAGCTTGACAGCCCTGAACACTGAAGCTTTCTTT
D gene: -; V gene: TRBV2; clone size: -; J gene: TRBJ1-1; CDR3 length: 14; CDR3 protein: CASSEARGGGEAFF; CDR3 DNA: TGTGCCAGCAGTGAAGCGCGGGGGGGAGGTGAAGCTTTCTTT
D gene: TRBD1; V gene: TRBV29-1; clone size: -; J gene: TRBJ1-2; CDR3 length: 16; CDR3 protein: CSVGDRDRGRTYGYTF; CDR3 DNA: TGCAGCGTTGGGGACAGGGACAGGGGGCGAACCTATGGCTACACCTTC
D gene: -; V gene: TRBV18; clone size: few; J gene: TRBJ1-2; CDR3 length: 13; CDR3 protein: CASSPGADYGYTF; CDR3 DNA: TGTGCCAGCTCACCAGGGGCCGACTATGGCTACACCTTC
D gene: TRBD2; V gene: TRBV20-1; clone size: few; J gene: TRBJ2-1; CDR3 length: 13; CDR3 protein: CSARAGRALFQFF; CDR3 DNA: TGCAGTGCTAGAGCCGGGAGGGCCCTTTTCCAGTTCTTC
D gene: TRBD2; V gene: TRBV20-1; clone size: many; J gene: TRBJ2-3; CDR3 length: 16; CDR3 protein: CSARDPSGRVPDTQYF; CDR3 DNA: TGCAGTGCTAGAGATCCTAGCGGGAGGGTGCCAGATACGCAGTATTTT
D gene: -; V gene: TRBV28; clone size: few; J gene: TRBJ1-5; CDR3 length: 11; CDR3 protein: CATHSNQPQHF; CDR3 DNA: TGTGCCACGCATAGCAATCAGCCCCAGCATTTT
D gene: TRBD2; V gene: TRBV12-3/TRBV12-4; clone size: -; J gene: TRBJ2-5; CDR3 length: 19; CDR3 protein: CASSLAVGFSWDTKETQYF; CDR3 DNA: TGTGCCAGCAGTCTAGCGGTCGGGTTTTCGTGGGATACTAAAGAGACCCAGTACTTC
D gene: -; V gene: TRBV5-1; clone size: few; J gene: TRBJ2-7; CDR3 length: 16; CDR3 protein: CASSLAGLSGGYEQYF; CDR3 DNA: TGCGCCAGCAGCTTGGCCGGCCTCAGTGGGGGGTACGAGCAGTACTTC